The 8 T cell receptor beta chains below were found in one sample sequenced in a study of T-cell memory formation after mild COVID-19. TCRdb processed the 5' RACE reads anew with MiXCR; each CDR3 protein has one entry. This sample has about 180,000 distinct CDR3 sequences, with 15% to 20% found just once. The sequencing sample was made of PBMCs or a T cell subset sorted from them (not recorded which). These receptors were collected from a man younger than 35 who had mild COVID-19 (a few samples of this study predate the infection). Cell type and time point are not known.

V and J are TRBV6-6 and TRBJ2-3; D is unclear. Germline V gives CDR1 MNHNY, CDR2 SVGAGI (reference sequence). Trimming pared 6 bases from V and 4 bases from J, leaving 8 bases between. The CDR3 has 12 amino acids. The CDR3 loop reads CASSLGPDTQYF. The CDR3 DNA follows: TGTGCCAGCAGCCTCGGGCCAGATACGCAGTATTTT.

This clonotype has only a few counts. V is TRBV28 and J is TRBJ2-1; D possibly uses TRBD1 or TRBD2 (6 bases each). V was trimmed by 4 bases and J by 8 bases, leaving 18 bases between them. The CDR3 has 15 amino acids. In germline, CDR1 is MDHEN, CDR2 SYDVKM. Here the CDR3 reads CASSSPGVGGDEQFF. CDR3 sequence (DNA): TGTGCCAGCAGTTCCCCGGGCGTCGGGGGCGATGAGCAGTTCTTC.

V gene TRBV20-1 combines with J gene TRBJ2-7; D tentatively reads TRBD1 or TRBD2 (5 bases each). V was shortened by 6 bases and J by 2 bases, with 20 bases between the two germline ends. Germline-derived CDR1 and CDR2 are DFQATT and SNEGSKA (reference sequence). This CDR3 has 15 amino acids. In DNA, the CDR3 is TGCAGTGCCCTCTACCCGGGAAGGACAACCTACGAGCAGTACTTC. Protein sequence: CSALYPGRTTYEQYF.

There are a few counts of this clonotype. The V call is TRBV12-3 or TRBV12-4, the J call TRBJ2-1, with D unresolved. This CDR3 is 13 amino acids long. V lost 5 bases, J lost 7 bases, and 12 bases lay in between. The CDR3 region is CASSLSSGNEQFF. The CDR3 DNA reads TGTGCCAGCAGTCTATCCTCAGGAAATGAGCAGTTCTTC.

Turning to this clonotype: A single base separates this from a much larger clone, so it may be a read error. This chain joins TRBV6-1 and TRBJ2-1; D gene unclear. CDR3 length: 12 residues. V shed 6 bases and J shed 2 bases, with 5 bases lying between them. The germline V gene encodes CDR1 MNHNS and CDR2 SASEGT. Written as DNA, the CDR3 is TGTGCCAGCAGCAACCCCTACAATGAGCAGTTCTTC. Protein product: CASSNPYNEQFF.

This clonotype was observed a handful of times. The chain joins TRBV6-2 or TRBV6-3 to TRBJ2-3, with 10 bases aligning to TRBD2. The CDR3 has 16 residues. The J segment lost 2 bases and the V segment lost 5 bases, leaving 7 bases of the junction unmatched. Looked up from germline, CDR1 is MNHEY and CDR2 is SVGEGT. CDR3 coding DNA: TGTGCCAGCAGTCCCTGGACTAGCGGCAACACAGATACGCAGTATTTT. Translated: CASSPWTSGNTDTQYF.

This clonotype was recorded a few times. The V gene is TRBV9, the J gene TRBJ1-1; D not certain. V was cut by 1 base and J by 1 base, with 8 bases left in between. CDR1 and CDR2 (germline): SGDLS, YYNGEE. The CDR3 extends over 14 amino acids. CDR3 DNA: TGTGCCAGCAGCGTAACGCCGGCGAACACTGAAGCTTTCTTT. Protein product: CASSVTPANTEAFF.

The gene calls are TRBV27 and TRBJ2-2; D gene uncertain. CDR1 is MNHEY and CDR2 is SMNVEV in the germline V gene (reference sequence). CDR3 length: 13 residues. The V end lost 11 bases, the J end lost 0 bases, and 10 bases lay between the germline ends. This chain's CDR3 is CACSSANTGELFF. CDR3 DNA: TGTGCCTGCTCGTCCGCGAACACCGGGGAGCTGTTTTTT.